This T cell receptor (beta chain) appears in the sequencing data of a study of response to subunit inactivated influenza vaccine. Concerning this clonotype: Its antigen is not identified.

The germline gives CDR1 LNHNV, CDR2 YYDKDF (reference sequence). The V end was cut by 0 bases, the J end by 1 base, with 10 bases between. This CDR3 is 15 amino acids long. Study-wide findings and caveats: It was the authors' suggestion that each seasonal influenza vaccination recruits few new T cells.

TCRdb used MiXCR to reprocess the RT-PCR reads, holding one entry per CDR3 protein. The table lists 530,000 or so distinct CDR3 sequences, roughly 27% of them singletons. Specimen: CD4+ T cells sorted from PBMCs, collected roughly 5 days after vaccination. This receptor was obtained from a man in his fifties or sixties who received an inactivated influenza vaccine. The V and J genes are TRBV15 and TRBJ2-7, with D hard to call. Written as DNA, the CDR3 is TGTGCCACCAGCAGAGATCCGGGTCCATCCTACGAGCAGTACTTC. Translated: CATSRDPGPSYEQYF. Supplemented by reference TRBV15 and TRBJ2-7, the full variable domain reads DAMVIQNPRYQVTQFGKPVTLSCSQTLNHNVMYWYQQKSSQAPKLLFHYYDKDFNNEADTPDNFQSRRPNTSFCFLDIRSPGLGDTAMYLCATSRDPGPSYEQYFGPGTRLTVT.